The present TCR beta chain was sequenced within a study of control samples from healthy donors and cancer patients. In this sample, this clone turned up a few times. The sample contains more than one DNA sequence encoding this CDR3. This CDR3 has 11 amino acids. V lost 2 bases, J lost 11 bases, and 12 bases lay in between. Germline CDR1 SQVTM, CDR2 ANQGSEA. Clones were sequenced by immunoSEQ multiplex PCR, and TCRdb holds only the in-frame ones, with some missing. Of some 150,000 clones detected, 91% appear once; the ten largest clones hold 3% to 4%. The sequence derives from a man aged 30 to 39 in good health. V and J are TRBV29-1 and TRBJ1-1; the D is unclear. Sequencing was performed on blood. The chain's CDR3 is CSVELGNSAFF. The CDR3 DNA sequence: TGCAGCGTTGAACTAGGGAATTCGGCTTTCTTT.